This TCR beta chain was sequenced in a study of T cell repertoires in cytomegalovirus infection. On the study more broadly: It was the public TCR beta signatures that indicated both CMV infection and matching HLA type. Study results and limitations: HLA-C-restricted CMV-specific TCR beta clonotypes were dominant in the ex vivo response.

This clonotype was seen a few times. The antigen remains unidentified. One entry per CDR3 protein results from TCRdb running MiXCR on the reads. The sample carries some 440,000 distinct CDR3 sequences, 25% to 40% recorded once. This CDR3 has 14 residues. Trimming removed 3 bases at V and 10 bases at J, with 16 bases between. The germline V gene encodes CDR1 DFQATT and CDR2 SNEGSKA (reference sequence). The sequence was obtained from a human donor in good health (CMV status not recorded). Some clones in this sample may be carry-over from other donors' samples. The sequenced sample consisted of PBMCs. The chain has TRBV20-1 and TRBJ1-6; D is ambiguous. CDR3 coding DNA: TGCAGTGCTAGCAGTCGGGTTTTAGAATCACCCCTCCACTTT. Translated: CSASSRVLESPLHF.